The present T cell receptor (beta chain) was sequenced within a study of naive and memory T cell subsets. Four PCR rounds used nested alpha and beta constant region primers plus the SP2 primer. Alpha and beta constant region primers primed reverse transcription for blood and skin samples. TCRdb analysed the 5' RACE reads with MiXCR anew, one entry per CDR3 protein. In the table there are 30,000 to 40,000 distinct CDR3 sequences, approximately 16% of which are singletons. A UMI-containing oligonucleotide was joined by 3' ligation to the TCR cDNA template. Adult healthy volunteers gave 2.5 ml peripheral blood for whole-blood RNA. Unsorted total RNA, about 1 to 1000 ng, was DNase treated before reverse transcription. The sample holds a few counts of this clonotype. Trimming cost V 4 bases and J 6 bases, with 23 bases left between them. The CDR3 spans 16 residues. The V gene's germline CDR1 is DFQATT and CDR2 SNEGSKA (reference sequence).

The chain carries TRBV20-1 and TRBJ2-3, with D possibly being TRBD1 (6 bases). This clonotype was obtained from a female donor in good health. In nucleotides, the CDR3 is TGCAGTGCTACTCCCTCCCCCCTCTGGACAGCGGATACGCAGTATTTT. It is translated as CSATPSPLWTADTQYF.